This TCR beta chain is drawn from a study of T-cell reconstitution after alpha-beta-depleted transplantation in children. It was with unique molecular identifiers that the TCRbeta library was prepared. TCRdb processed the PCR reads anew with MiXCR; each CDR3 protein has one entry. The sample consists of 400,000 to 550,000 distinct CDR3 sequences, over 9.5% of them appearing once. As regards this clonotype: A much bigger clone sits one base away, suggesting this may be a read error.

Trimming took 4 bases from V and 0 from J, leaving 7 bases between them. This CDR3 is 14 amino acids long. The sequence came from a child aged 2-15 years with inherited bone marrow failure, due to receive a stem cell transplant. J is TRBJ1-3 and V is TRBV12-3 or TRBV12-4; D remains unclear. The sample was PBMCs, taken before TCRalphabeta/CD19-depleted stem cell transplant. The CDR3 bases are TGTGCCAGCAGTTCTTTAGGCTCTGGAAACACCATATATTTT. Amino acid sequence: CASSSLGSGNTIYF.